A single sample gave rise to the 18 T cell receptor beta chains below, sequenced in a study of technical replicates of blood from a few donors. Sequencing was performed with immunoSEQ multiplex PCR; in TCRdb, only in-frame clones are kept and a portion is missing. This sample has about 79,000 clones, with approximately 92% found just once. The sample was T cells isolated from PBMCs. The source is a human donor in good health. Some clones in this sample may be carry-over from other donors' samples.

J is TRBJ2-7 and V is TRBV5-4, with TRBD2 matching 7 bases. The CDR3 length is 13 residues. The V gene end was trimmed by 4 bases and the J gene end by 5 bases; junction bases not matched to a gene: 6. Germline V gene sequence: CDR1 SGHNT, CDR2 YYREEE (reference sequence). CDR3 loop: CASSAGLGHEQYF. CDR3 nucleotide sequence: TGTGCCAGCAGCGCAGGACTAGGACACGAGCAGTACTTC.

In this sample, this clone turned up once. This rearrangement joins TRBV6-5 to TRBJ1-4; 10 bases line up with TRBD1. The CDR3 has 14 residues. The trim removed 4 bases at V and 4 bases at J, leaving 0 bases unmatched. Germline-derived CDR1 and CDR2 are MNHEY and SVGAGI. This CDR3 is CASSWDRGNEKLFF. The DNA for the CDR3 is TGTGCCAGCAGTTGGGACAGGGGTAATGAAAAACTGTTTTTT.

This chain joins TRBV4-3 and TRBJ1-4; D call uncertain. Per germline, CDR1 LGHNA and CDR2 YSLEER. V lost 0 bases, J lost 6 bases, and 5 bases lay in between. The CDR3 covers 13 residues. In nucleotides, the CDR3 is TGCGCCAGCAGCCAAGATCAGTATGAAAAACTGTTTTTT. It translates to CASSQDQYEKLFF.

The V call is TRBV7-8, the J call TRBJ2-3, with D unclear. Germline V CDR1 and CDR2: SGHVS, FQNEAQ. The CDR3 covers 15 residues. V dropped 1 base and J dropped 3 bases, with 11 bases sitting between them. CDR3 sequence reads: CASSLGIAVTDTQYF. For the CDR3, the DNA is TGTGCCAGCAGCTTAGGAATCGCGGTAACAGATACGCAGTATTTT.

Written as DNA, the CDR3 is TGTGCCAGCAGTCCCCGGGGACTGAAGCAGTTCTTC. Translating gives CASSPRGLKQFF. J is TRBJ2-1 and V is TRBV6-5; D possibly corresponds to TRBD2 (6 bases). The CDR3 contains 12 residues. V dropped 5 bases and J dropped 11 bases, with 13 bases sitting between them. The V gene's germline CDR1 is MNHEY and CDR2 SVGAGI.

This sequence joins TRBV5-4 and TRBJ2-5; 7 bases match TRBD2. This CDR3 comprises 14 residues. Trimming at V came to 2 bases and at J to 4 bases, leaving 5 bases not matched to a gene. Germline V CDR1 and CDR2: SGHNT, YYREEE (reference sequence). CDR3: CASSFAGVGETQYF. The CDR3 bases are TGTGCCAGCAGCTTCGCGGGAGTTGGAGAGACCCAGTACTTC.

The J gene is TRBJ1-1, the V gene TRBV5-1, with D tentatively TRBD1 (6 bases). Germline lookup yields CDR1 SGHRS and CDR2 YFSETQ. This CDR3 region has 13 residues. Trimming stripped 4 bases from V and 8 bases from J, with 15 bases between. The CDR3 bases are TGCGCCAGCAGCCCATGGGGGGGGGCGGAAGCTTTCTTT. It yields the protein CASSPWGGAEAFF.

The V and J genes are TRBV6-5 and TRBJ1-4; D gene ambiguous. The CDR3 covers 15 residues. The germline CDR1 and CDR2 sequences are MNHEY and SVGAGI. Trimming shortened V by 5 bases and J by 7 bases, and 17 bases separated the two germline ends. CDR3 in DNA: TGTGCCAGCAGTGGCCAGGACTACTACTTTGAAAAACTGTTTTTT. Translating it yields CASSGQDYYFEKLFF.

The chain uses TRBV10-3 and TRBJ1-2; 7 nucleotides line up with TRBD1. The CDR3 length is 14 residues. From germline, CDR1 is ENHRY and CDR2 SYGVKD. V gave up 4 bases and J gave up 3 bases; unmatched junction bases: 5. This chain's CDR3 is CAISGAGTDYGYTF. The DNA for the CDR3 is TGTGCCATCAGTGGGGCGGGGACAGACTATGGCTACACCTTC.

The gene calls are TRBV19 and TRBJ2-5; possibly TRBD2 for D (6 bases). CDR3 length equals 16 residues. CDR1 and CDR2 (germline): LNHDA, SQIVND (reference sequence). V was pared by 3 bases and J by 5 bases, with 19 bases between. CDR3 in amino acids: CASSMGGFRHRETQYF. CDR3 in DNA: TGTGCCAGTAGTATGGGGGGATTCCGGCATCGGGAGACCCAGTACTTC.

The chain employs TRBV27 and TRBJ2-2; D remains unclear. The CDR3 sequence is 12 residues long. From germline, CDR1 is MNHEY and CDR2 SMNVEV (reference sequence). V lost 2 bases, J lost 6 bases, and 4 bases lay in between. CDR3: CASSLGSGELFF. CDR3 DNA sequence: TGTGCCAGCAGTTTAGGCTCCGGGGAGCTGTTTTTT.

Here the CDR3 reads CASWTGGVQFF. The CDR3 DNA sequence: TGTGCCTCATGGACAGGGGGGGTGCAGTTCTTC. The gene calls are TRBV27 and TRBJ2-1; 10 nucleotides match TRBD1. CDR1 is MNHEY and CDR2 is SMNVEV in the germline V gene (reference sequence). The CDR3 loop spans 11 amino acids. Trimming removed 11 bases from V and 12 bases from J; junction bases left unmatched: 7.

This clone was observed a few times. The chain has TRBV11-2 and TRBJ2-7, with 8 bases fitting TRBD1. The CDR3 contains 15 residues. Germline CDR1 and CDR2: SGHAT and FQNNGV. V lost 0 bases, J lost 4 bases, and 5 bases stayed unmatched. As DNA, the CDR3 is TGTGCCAGCAGCTTAGAGGGGACAGGAGGATACGAGCAGTACTTC. Translation: CASSLEGTGGYEQYF.

The chain couples TRBV27 to TRBJ2-5, with 9 bases aligning to TRBD2. Germline V gene data show CDR1 as MNHEY and CDR2 as SMNVEV (reference sequence). V was clipped by 5 bases and J by 2 bases; unmatched bases: 3. This CDR3 contains 14 residues. CDR3 sequence: CASSPTSGQETQYF. The CDR3 region has the DNA TGTGCCAGCAGTCCGACTAGCGGACAAGAGACCCAGTACTTC.

The chain recombines TRBV5-4 with TRBJ2-1, with 13 bases aligning to TRBD2. The CDR3 loop spans 15 amino acids. With V trimmed by 3 bases and J by 5 bases, 2 bases remained unmatched. CDR1 is SGHNT and CDR2 is YYREEE in the germline V gene (reference sequence). In DNA form, the CDR3 reads TGTGCCAGCAGCTCCGGGACTAGCGGGGACAATGAGCAGTTCTTC. This encodes CASSSGTSGDNEQFF. Variable domain in full (rest from reference TRBV5-4 and TRBJ2-1): ETGVTQSPTHLIKTRGQQVTLRCSSQSGHNTVSWYQQALGQGPQFIFQYYREEENGRGNFPPRFSGLQFPNYSSELNVNALELDDSALYLCASSSGTSGDNEQFFGPGTRLTVL.

This chain joins TRBV30 and TRBJ1-1; D may be TRBD1 (6 bases). V lost 0 bases to trimming and J lost 3 bases, with 17 bases between them. Per the germline V gene, CDR1 is GTSNPN and CDR2 is SVGIG (reference sequence). The CDR3 is 16 residues long. CDR3 nucleotide sequence: TGTGCCTGGAGTGTGTCTTTGGGGGCGCGACACACTGAAGCTTTCTTT. This sequence encodes CAWSVSLGARHTEAFF.

V and J are TRBV4-2 and TRBJ1-2; 9 positions agree with TRBD1. J was trimmed by 7 bases and V by 1 base; bases with no gene match: 10. The CDR3 covers 16 residues. Germline V gives CDR1 LGHNA, CDR2 YNFKEQ. The CDR3 coding sequence is TGTGCCAGCAGCCAAGTTCCTGGACAGGGGATAGGTGGCTACACCTTC. Encoded protein: CASSQVPGQGIGGYTF.

CDR3 sequence (DNA): TGTGCCAGCCGTCCCCGACGGAGCGGGAGGGCCGACGAGCAGTACTTC. Protein: CASRPRRSGRADEQYF. J is TRBJ2-7 and V is TRBV19, with 10 bases that match TRBD2. This CDR3 is 16 amino acids long. Germline CDR1 and CDR2: LNHDA and SQIVND (reference sequence). V shed 9 bases, J shed 5 bases, and the junction held 16 bases outside the gene matches.